This record concerns one T cell receptor (beta chain) sequence. Only in-frame clones appear in the TCRdb table, and some are missing; sequencing was by immunoSEQ multiplex PCR. The sample gives 200,000 to 250,000 clones, roughly four fifths of which show up once; 7.5% to 10% is in the top ten. The sample originates from a study of blood T cell repertoires in COVID-19. This CDR3 spans 15 amino acids. Germline assignment: CDR1 SEHNR and CDR2 FQNEAQ (reference sequence). The germline V and J ends were trimmed by 1 base and 0 bases, with 7 bases remaining between them. Those who participated ranged in age from roughly 18 to 89 years and resided in 24 US areas.

The sequenced sample consisted of PBMCs or T cells enriched from blood (not recorded which). The sequence was collected from a man aged 40-49 years who had recovered from COVID-19. The genes are TRBV7-9 and TRBJ1-5; D unresolved. In DNA form, the CDR3 reads TGTGCCAGCAGCTTAGTTGGGCTTAGCAATCAGCCCCAGCATTTT. This translates into CASSLVGLSNQPQHF.